The 31 T cell receptor beta chains presented below share a single source sample, sequenced in a study of blood T cell repertoires in COVID-19. This table comes from immunoSEQ multiplex PCR, and its TCRdb copy is limited to in-frame clones, with some not included. This table holds some 180,000 clones, over 70% found once. The specimen was PBMCs or T cells enriched from blood (not recorded which). The source is a man between 60 and 75 years old who had been exposed to COVID-19.

This chain links TRBV5-8 with TRBJ2-1, with D unresolved. The V gene's germline CDR1 is SGHTS and CDR2 YDEGEE. The CDR3 is 14 amino acids. Trimming shortened V by 4 bases and J by 4 bases, and 12 bases separated the two germline ends. CDR3 sequence reads: CASSPRYEYNEQFF. CDR3 sequence (DNA): TGTGCCAGCAGCCCTCGGTACGAGTACAATGAGCAGTTCTTC.

This clone occurred once. The chain combines TRBV19 with TRBJ1-2, with no clear D. CDR1 and CDR2 from the germline V gene are LNHDA and SQIVND (reference sequence). The CDR3 contains 14 residues. Trimming took 3 bases from V and 1 from J, leaving 9 bases between them. The CDR3 region has the DNA TGTGCCAGTAGTATCAGCGTAGGTAACTATGGCTACACCTTC. It yields the protein CASSISVGNYGYTF.

The rearrangement joins TRBV5-1 to TRBJ1-5, with unresolved D. The V gene's germline CDR1 is SGHRS and CDR2 YFSETQ. The CDR3 spans 14 residues. The germline V and J ends were trimmed by 0 bases and 4 bases, with 8 bases remaining between them. The CDR3 region is CASSLDSKNQPQHF. As DNA, the CDR3 is TGCGCCAGCAGCTTGGACAGCAAAAATCAGCCCCAGCATTTT.

The V call is TRBV27, the J call TRBJ1-5, with a tentative D call TRBD1 (6 bases). This CDR3 is built from 14 residues. V was cut by 3 bases and J by 4 bases, with 10 bases left in between. The germline V gene encodes CDR1 MNHEY and CDR2 SMNVEV (reference sequence). DNA for the CDR3: TGTGCCAGCAGTTTTGGGGGGGCGAATCAGCCCCAGCATTTT. This gives the protein CASSFGGANQPQHF.

The chain carries TRBV7-2 and TRBJ1-2; D not resolved. The CDR3 is 13 residues long. CDR1 is SGHTA, CDR2 FQGNSA, per germline. The V gene lost 1 base and the J gene lost 2 bases, with 5 bases spanning the gap. CDR3 region: CASSLDLNYGYTF. CDR3 sequence (DNA): TGTGCCAGCAGCTTAGACTTAAACTATGGCTACACCTTC.

The chain is built from TRBV3-1 (or the pseudogene TRBV3-2) and TRBJ2-1; D gene unclear. Germline V gene sequence: CDR1 LGHDT, CDR2 YNNKEL (reference sequence). V was shortened by 1 base and J by 5 bases, with 12 bases between the two germline ends. The CDR3 has 15 amino acids. The CDR3 DNA follows: TGTGCCAGCAGCCAAGCGCATTCCCGGGACAATGAGCAGTTCTTC. This gives the protein CASSQAHSRDNEQFF.

The genes are TRBV3-1 (or the pseudogene TRBV3-2) and TRBJ2-6, with D possibly matching TRBD2 (6 bases). V lost 4 bases to trimming and J lost 5 bases, with 9 bases between them. The CDR3 has 14 residues. Germline CDR1 LGHDT, CDR2 YNNKEL (reference sequence). The CDR3 region has the DNA TGTGCCAGCAGCCTAGGCGGGAGGGCCAACGTCCTGACTTTC. Its protein product is CASSLGGRANVLTF.

This clone occurred a few times. The chain uses TRBV15 and TRBJ2-7, with D tentatively TRBD1 (6 bases). This CDR3 contains 17 residues. The germline V gene encodes CDR1 LNHNV and CDR2 YYDKDF (reference sequence). The V end was cut by 1 base, the J end by 1 base, with 17 bases between. CDR3 region: CATSRVSGADLSYEQYF. DNA of the CDR3: TGTGCCACCAGCAGAGTCTCAGGGGCCGATCTATCCTACGAGCAGTACTTC. The complete variable domain, with remaining parts taken from reference TRBV15 and TRBJ2-7, reads DAMVIQNPRYQVTQFGKPVTLSCSQTLNHNVMYWYQQKSSQAPKLLFHYYDKDFNNEADTPDNFQSRRPNTSFCFLDIRSPGLGDTAMYLCATSRVSGADLSYEQYFGPGTRLTVT.

In DNA form, the CDR3 reads TGTGCCACCAGTGATTTCGGAAGGACTAGCCGTACAGATACGCAGTATTTT. Its translation is CATSDFGRTSRTDTQYF. The V and J genes are TRBV24-1 and TRBJ2-3; 8 bases fit TRBD2. Germline V gives CDR1 KGHDR, CDR2 SFDVKD. The CDR3 totals 17 residues. V was pared by 1 base and J by 3 bases, with 8 bases of the junction left unmatched.

V usage is TRBV28 and J usage is TRBJ1-2; TRBD1 matches at 12 bases. Germline CDR1 MDHEN, CDR2 SYDVKM. V lost 6 bases to trimming and J lost 4 bases; unmatched junction nucleotides: 3. The CDR3 spans 14 residues. The CDR3 nucleotides are TGTGCCAGCAGCAAGGGACAGGGGGCCTATGGCTACACCTTC. This encodes CASSKGQGAYGYTF.

This sequence joins TRBV5-6 and TRBJ1-5; a weak D match, TRBD1 (6 bases). This CDR3 has 13 amino acids. V was trimmed by 2 bases and J by 6 bases, leaving 9 bases between them. Germline CDR1 is SGHDT and CDR2 is YYEEEE. For the CDR3, the DNA is TGTGCCAGCAGCTTACAGGGTTTTCAGCCCCAGCATTTT. Amino acids: CASSLQGFQPQHF.

The gene calls are TRBV7-8 and TRBJ1-5; D is uncertain. Germline loops: CDR1 SGHVS, CDR2 FQNEAQ. Trimming shortened V by 5 bases and J by 0 bases, and 23 bases separated the two germline ends. CDR3 size: 19 residues. CDR3 in amino acids: CASSRQEESRRISNQPQHF. The DNA of the CDR3 is TGTGCCAGCAGCCGACAAGAAGAGAGCAGGAGGATTAGCAATCAGCCCCAGCATTTT.

V usage is TRBV9 and J usage is TRBJ2-3; 8 bases are a match to TRBD2. This CDR3 is 17 amino acids long. Unmatched junction bases numbered 10, after V lost 3 bases and J lost 1 base. From germline, CDR1 is SGDLS and CDR2 YYNGEE. CDR3: CASSAPIAGGGTDTQYF. CDR3 nucleotides: TGTGCCAGCAGCGCCCCCATCGCGGGGGGAGGCACAGATACGCAGTATTTT.

CDR3 amino acids: CASGGDPSTEAFF. CDR3 DNA sequence: TGTGCCAGCGGAGGGGACCCCTCGACTGAAGCTTTCTTT. The chain joins TRBV21-1 to TRBJ1-1. TRBV21-1 has pseudogene status. The CDR3 runs to 13 residues.

This chain links TRBV21-1 with TRBJ2-1; no DNA check was done on the table's D call, TRBD1. TRBV21-1 is marked as a pseudogene. There are 17 residues in the CDR3. The CDR3 protein is CASSNRSGTGWYNEQFF. The CDR3, as DNA: TGTGCCAGCAGCAACAGATCCGGGACAGGGTGGTACAATGAGCAGTTCTTC.

This chain links TRBV10-1 with TRBJ2-7, with D possibly matching TRBD1 (5 bases). Germline CDR1 reads WNHNN; CDR2 reads SYGVQD (reference sequence). The CDR3 runs 15 residues. Trimming took 2 bases from V and 0 from J, leaving 11 bases between them. The CDR3 here is CASSEPAQVSYEQYF. The CDR3 nucleotides read TGCGCCAGCAGTGAGCCTGCACAGGTCTCCTACGAGCAGTACTTC.

As DNA, the CDR3 is TGTGCCAGCAGCCGCGGGAGTACCTCCTACGAGCAGTACTTC. Translating it yields CASSRGSTSYEQYF. J is TRBJ2-7 and V is TRBV5-4; 7 bases fit TRBD2. The CDR3 consists of 14 residues. Germline CDR1 and CDR2: SGHNT and YYREEE (reference sequence). V gave up 4 bases and J gave up 0 bases; unmatched junction bases: 4.

The gene calls are TRBV27 and TRBJ1-5; D perhaps matches TRBD1 (6 bases). The length of the CDR3 is 16 residues. V lost 6 bases to trimming and J lost 6 bases, with 21 bases between them. Germline CDR1 is MNHEY and CDR2 is SMNVEV (reference sequence). The CDR3 DNA sequence: TGTGCCAGCAGCTCGACCAAGGGGGGAGGGGGTCAGCCCCAGCATTTT. Protein product: CASSSTKGGGGQPQHF.

This clone was seen only a few times. This chain links TRBV29-1 with TRBJ1-2; D remains ambiguous. Germline V CDR1 and CDR2: SQVTM, ANQGSEA. V was clipped by 6 bases and J by 8 bases, with 10 bases between them. This CDR3 region has 10 residues. The CDR3 coding sequence is TGCAGCGTAAGAGTCGGGGGCTACACCTTC. It specifies CSVRVGGYTF.

This rearrangement joins TRBV5-8 to TRBJ2-4; D remains unclear. V was clipped by 2 bases and J by 8 bases, with 5 bases between them. The CDR3 spans 11 residues. Germline-derived CDR1 and CDR2 are SGHTS and YDEGEE. CDR3 loop: CASSFRDIQYF. The CDR3 DNA follows: TGTGCCAGCAGCTTCCGGGACATTCAGTACTTC.

The V call is TRBV28, the J call TRBJ2-4; D is possibly TRBD2 (6 bases). V was cut by 2 bases and J by 8 bases, with 13 bases left in between. CDR3 length equals 14 residues. Germline lookup yields CDR1 MDHEN and CDR2 SYDVKM. The CDR3, as DNA: TGTGCCAGCAGTTTAACGTCCTCGGGGGACATTCAGTACTTC. Translating gives CASSLTSSGDIQYF.

The genes are TRBV5-1 and TRBJ1-1; D gene uncertain. The CDR3 has 14 residues. Trimming left V 0 bases short and J 1 base short, with 7 bases between. Per germline, CDR1 SGHRS and CDR2 YFSETQ. The CDR3: CASSLDAGNTEAFF. In DNA, the CDR3 is TGCGCCAGCAGCTTGGACGCGGGGAACACTGAAGCTTTCTTT. Looking up the rest from reference TRBV5-1 and TRBJ1-1 gives the full variable domain: KAGVTQTPRYLIKTRGQQVTLSCSPISGHRSVSWYQQTPGQGLQFLFEYFSETQRNKGNFPGRFSGRQFSNSRSEMNVSTLELGDSALYLCASSLDAGNTEAFFGQGTRLTVV.

The chain couples TRBV30 to TRBJ1-6; TRBD1 agrees at 8 bases. The V and J ends lost 0 bases and 10 bases, in that order; junction bases with no gene match: 2. Germline V CDR1 and CDR2: GTSNPN, SVGIG (reference sequence). The CDR3 loop spans 13 amino acids. The CDR3 nucleotides are TGTGCCTGGAGTGTACAGGGGGAGTCACCCCTCCACTTT. Its protein product is CAWSVQGESPLHF.

This clone showed up just once. This chain uses TRBV19 with TRBJ1-1; 8 bases map to TRBD1. Losses at the gene ends were 5 bases for V and 0 bases for J; bases not matched to a gene: 2. This CDR3 spans 14 amino acids. From germline, CDR1 is LNHDA and CDR2 SQIVND (reference sequence). CDR3 residues: CASSVQGVNTEAFF. The CDR3 DNA reads as TGTGCCAGTAGTGTACAGGGGGTGAACACTGAAGCTTTCTTT.

This clone was observed a few times. J is TRBJ1-2 and V is TRBV29-1, with D possibly matching TRBD1 (6 bases). The CDR3 is 13 residues long. Trimming shortened V by 5 bases and J by 3 bases, and 13 bases separated the two germline ends. Germline CDR1 SQVTM, CDR2 ANQGSEA. CDR3 sequence: CSVITGSDYGYTF. In DNA form, the CDR3 reads TGCAGCGTTATAACAGGGTCCGACTATGGCTACACCTTC.

The CDR3 coding sequence is TGTGCCAGCAGCCGGGACAGCACTACTAACTATGGCTACACCTTC. Translation gives CASSRDSTTNYGYTF. This rearrangement joins TRBV28 to TRBJ1-2; 7 nucleotides agree with TRBD1. Germline V gene lookup returns CDR1 MDHEN and CDR2 SYDVKM. CDR3 length equals 15 residues. Trimming at V came to 6 bases and at J to 0 bases, leaving 7 bases not matched to a gene.

This rearrangement joins TRBV28 to TRBJ1-6; TRBD1 is a possible D gene (6 bases). Per the germline V gene, CDR1 is MDHEN and CDR2 is SYDVKM. The CDR3 is 14 amino acids. Trimming left V 5 bases short and J 6 bases short, with 11 bases between. As DNA, the CDR3 is TGTGCCAGCAGTCCCGGACAGCTTAATTCACCCCTCCACTTT. It yields the protein CASSPGQLNSPLHF.

The genes are TRBV7-3 and TRBJ2-2; a possible D gene is TRBD2 (6 bases). CDR3 length: 15 residues. The V and J ends lost 5 bases and 5 bases respectively, with 15 bases between them. Germline values: CDR1 SGHTA, CDR2 FQGTGA. The CDR3 reads CASSPTGVGTGELFF. CDR3 DNA: TGTGCCAGCAGCCCCACGGGGGTTGGGACCGGGGAGCTGTTTTTT.

The chain carries TRBV9 and TRBJ1-1, with 9 positions matching TRBD1. The CDR3 is 15 amino acids. V dropped 9 bases and J dropped 4; count of bases not matched to a gene: 13. Germline-derived CDR1 and CDR2 are SGDLS and YYNGEE. CDR3 in DNA: TGTGCCACTTCAAGAGGGGACAGGGAGGGCACTGAAGCTTTCTTT. This gives the protein CATSRGDREGTEAFF.

The rearrangement uses TRBV18 and TRBJ1-6, with 8 bases matching TRBD1. V gave up 4 bases and J gave up 5 bases; unmatched junction bases: 4. This CDR3 has 15 amino acids. Germline CDR1 KGHSH, CDR2 LQKENI. Here the CDR3 reads CASSLWDRNNSPLHF. The CDR3 bases are TGTGCCAGCTCACTCTGGGACAGGAATAATTCACCCCTCCACTTT.

Regarding this clone: The sample contains more than one DNA sequence encoding this CDR3. Here the CDR3 reads CASSMDRSSGNTIYF. In nucleotides, the CDR3 is TGTGCCAGTAGTATGGACAGGAGCTCTGGAAACACCATATATTTT. The chain is built from TRBV19 and TRBJ1-3, with 7 bases identical to TRBD1. The ends lost 3 bases at V and 0 bases at J; junction bases unmatched: 2. This CDR3 comprises 15 residues. CDR1 and CDR2 from the germline V gene are LNHDA and SQIVND (reference sequence).